This TCR beta chain comes out of a study of blood T cell repertoires in COVID-19 (dated by TCRdb to the early 2020s). General notes on the study: The collaborator samples originated in the United States, Italy and Spain and spanned the acute and convalescent phases of COVID-19. The repertoires were released in a freely available public database meant as a resource for research on the immune response to SARS-CoV-2. The samples were drawn from two sources: the first 160 participants of the ongoing ImmuneRACE study, and some 1,300 subjects contributed by 6 global collaborators. The prospective study material was composed of cDNA or gDNA derived from T cells, B-cell-depleted T cells, or PBMCs. The dataset comprised deeply sampled blood TCRbeta repertoires from subjects exposed to, actively infected with, or recovered from COVID-19. Nearly every sample came with metadata listing a de-identified subject ID, COVID-19 status, age in years and sex. HLA class I and class II types, where available, came from metadata supplied by the sample provider rather than from assay-based typing.

As to this clone: Its antigen specificity is not known. Within one base of it there is no much larger clone, and no base qualities were kept.

TCRbeta CDR3 regions were amplified from genomic DNA using the immunoSEQ Assay, a bias-controlled multiplex PCR. The original pipeline was this. Nucleated cell counts per sample were estimated from amplification of reference gene primers within the assay. To quantify the absolute abundance of each unique TCRbeta CDR3 rearrangement, sequence reads were collapsed and filtered. Productive Simpson clonality was computed per sample as the square root of Simpson's diversity index over productive rearrangements. The table comes from immuneACCESS by way of TCRdb, which keeps in-frame sequences with V and J called. Part of the clones is missing from these tables; in studies checked, under half for an unresolved V gene and the rest for unknown reasons. V, J and clone size derive from that table, while D and trimming were established from the DNA sequence. The table for this sample lists 70,000 to 95,000 clones; approximately 89% of them were counted only once. 2% to 3% of the sample goes to the ten largest clones.

Overall study results and their limits: Clinical and demographic metadata were provided uncurated, with the amount varying by source and participant.

One collaborating source in Seattle enrolled patients during active infection and followed them longitudinally through the course of disease. Collaborating institutions collected whole blood in K2EDTA tubes following their own protocols. For TCRbeta analysis, collaborators shipped samples as frozen whole blood, isolated PBMCs, or DNA extracted from either of those sample types. The CDR3 has 13 amino acids, counting the end cysteine and phenylalanine. The sequence is cut down to CDR3 DNA, 39 bases in frame from base 1. Reading the germline V gene (reference sequence) gives CDR1 LNHDA and CDR2 SQIVND. Compared with germline, V lacks 4 bases and J lacks 4 bases; bases without a gene match: 2.

This chain joins TRBV19 to TRBJ1-2, with 8 junctional bases fitting TRBD1. The source is a man aged 50 or older with COVID-19, enrolled during active disease. The specimen was peripheral blood. The DNA reads as follows: TGTGCCAGTAGTAGTACAGGGGGCTATGGCTACACCTTC. This sequence encodes CASSSTGGYGYTF.